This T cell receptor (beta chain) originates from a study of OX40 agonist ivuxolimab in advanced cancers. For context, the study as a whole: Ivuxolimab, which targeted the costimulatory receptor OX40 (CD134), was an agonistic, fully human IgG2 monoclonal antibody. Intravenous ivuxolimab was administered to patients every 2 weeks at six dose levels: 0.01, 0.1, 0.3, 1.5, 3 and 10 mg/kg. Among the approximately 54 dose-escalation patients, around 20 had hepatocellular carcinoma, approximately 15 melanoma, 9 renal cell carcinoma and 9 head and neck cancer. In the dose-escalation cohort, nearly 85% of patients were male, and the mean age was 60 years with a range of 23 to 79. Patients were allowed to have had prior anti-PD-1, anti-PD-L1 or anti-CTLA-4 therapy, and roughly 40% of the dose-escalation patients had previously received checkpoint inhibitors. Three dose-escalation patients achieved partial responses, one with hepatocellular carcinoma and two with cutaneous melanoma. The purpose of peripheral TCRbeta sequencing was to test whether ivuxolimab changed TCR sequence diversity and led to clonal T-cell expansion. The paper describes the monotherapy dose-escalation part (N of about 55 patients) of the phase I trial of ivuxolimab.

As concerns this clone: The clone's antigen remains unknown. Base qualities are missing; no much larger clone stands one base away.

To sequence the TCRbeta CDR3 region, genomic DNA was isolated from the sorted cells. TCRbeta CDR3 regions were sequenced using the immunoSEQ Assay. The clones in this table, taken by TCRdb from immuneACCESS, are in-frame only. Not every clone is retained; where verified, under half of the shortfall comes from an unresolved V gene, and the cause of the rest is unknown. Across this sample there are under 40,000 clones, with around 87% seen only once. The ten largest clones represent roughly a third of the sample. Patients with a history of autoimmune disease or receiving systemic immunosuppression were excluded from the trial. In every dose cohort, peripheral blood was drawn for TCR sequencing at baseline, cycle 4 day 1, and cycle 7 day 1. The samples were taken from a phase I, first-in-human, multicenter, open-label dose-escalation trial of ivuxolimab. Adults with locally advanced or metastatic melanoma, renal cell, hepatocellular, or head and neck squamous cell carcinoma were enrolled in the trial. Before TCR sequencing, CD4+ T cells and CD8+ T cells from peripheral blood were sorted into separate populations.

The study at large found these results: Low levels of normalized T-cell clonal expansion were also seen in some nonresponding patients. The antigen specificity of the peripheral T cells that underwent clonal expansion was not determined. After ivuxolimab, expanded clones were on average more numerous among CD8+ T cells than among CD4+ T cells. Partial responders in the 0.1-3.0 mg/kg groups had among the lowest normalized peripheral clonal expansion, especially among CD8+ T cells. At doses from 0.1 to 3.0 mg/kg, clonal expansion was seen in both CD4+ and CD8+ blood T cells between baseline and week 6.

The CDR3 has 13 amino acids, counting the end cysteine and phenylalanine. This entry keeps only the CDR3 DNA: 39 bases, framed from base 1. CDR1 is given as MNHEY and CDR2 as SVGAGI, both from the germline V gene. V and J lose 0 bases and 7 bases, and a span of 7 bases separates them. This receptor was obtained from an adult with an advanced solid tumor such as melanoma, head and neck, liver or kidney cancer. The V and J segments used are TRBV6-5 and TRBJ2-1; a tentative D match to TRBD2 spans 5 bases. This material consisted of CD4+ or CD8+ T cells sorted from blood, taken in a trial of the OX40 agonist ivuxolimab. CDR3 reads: CASSYSRENEQFF. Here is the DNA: TGTGCCAGCAGTTACTCGAGGGAGAATGAGCAGTTCTTC.